This passage covers 32 T cell receptor beta chains from one sample sequenced in a study of blood T cell repertoires in COVID-19. Sequencing used immunoSEQ multiplex PCR; TCRdb keeps in-frame clones, though not all of them. The sample carries 130,000 to 150,000 clones, 80% to 90% recorded once. Source material: peripheral blood. These receptors were collected from a woman aged 55-70 years with active COVID-19.

This chain connects TRBV9 to TRBJ2-1; TRBD2 might be the D (6 bases). CDR1 SGDLS and CDR2 YYNGEE come from the germline V gene. The CDR3 has 15 residues. Between the trimmed V and J ends, which lost 0 bases and 2 bases, there was a span of 9 bases. The CDR3 DNA is TGTGCCAGCAGCGTAGTTAGCGGTACCTACAATGAGCAGTTCTTC. This encodes CASSVVSGTYNEQFF.

The V and J genes are TRBV9 and TRBJ1-3; TRBD1 agrees at 7 bases. Trimming cost V 2 bases and J 4 bases; bases outside gene matches: 0. The CDR3 is made up of 13 amino acids. CDR1 SGDLS and CDR2 YYNGEE come from the germline V gene. The CDR3 loop reads CASSVTGGNTIYF. The CDR3 DNA reads TGTGCCAGCAGCGTGACAGGGGGAAACACCATATATTTT.

The rearrangement links TRBV4-2 to TRBJ2-1, with 7 bases aligning to TRBD2. CDR3 length: 17 amino acids. Trimming removed 1 base from V and 7 bases from J; junction bases left unmatched: 13. CDR1 LGHNA and CDR2 YNFKEQ come from the germline V gene. CDR3 in amino acids: CASSQVTGAGSGNEQFF. Here the CDR3 DNA reads TGTGCCAGCAGCCAAGTTACGGGAGCGGGATCAGGTAATGAGCAGTTCTTC.

The CDR3 DNA reads TGTGCCAGCAGTTTAATAGTGATCTCCTACGAGCAGTACTTC. Translation gives CASSLIVISYEQYF. This chain joins TRBV28 and TRBJ2-7; D ambiguous. V lost 2 bases and J lost 0, with 8 bases in between. The CDR3 length is 14 residues. The germline gives CDR1 MDHEN, CDR2 SYDVKM. The full variable domain, completed using reference TRBV28 and TRBJ2-7, is DVKVTQSSRYLVKRTGEKVFLECVQDMDHENMFWYRQDPGLGLRLIYFSYDVKMKEKGDIPEGYSVSREKKERFSLILESASTNQTSMYLCASSLIVISYEQYFGPGTRLTVT.

The chain employs TRBV7-2 and TRBJ1-1; no reliable D call. Germline CDR1 is SGHTA and CDR2 is FQGNSA. The length of the CDR3 is 14 residues. Trimming took off 0 bases at V and 1 base at J, with 6 bases between the two ends. CDR3 bases: TGTGCCAGCAGCTTAGCGCTCAGGAACACTGAAGCTTTCTTT. As protein: CASSLALRNTEAFF.

The genes are TRBV13 and TRBJ2-2; possibly TRBD1 for D (5 bases). Germline V gene data show CDR1 as PRHDT and CDR2 as FYEKMQ (reference sequence). CDR3 length equals 15 residues. With 1 base removed from V and 3 bases from J, the gap between germline ends came to 9 bases. The CDR3 region is CASSLVTGHTGELFF. CDR3 sequence (DNA): TGTGCCAGCAGCTTAGTAACAGGCCACACCGGGGAGCTGTTTTTT.

V gene TRBV7-9 combines with J gene TRBJ2-4; 10 bases align to TRBD1. With V trimmed by 0 bases and J by 8 bases, 10 bases remained unmatched. The germline V gene has CDR1 SEHNR and CDR2 FQNEAQ (reference sequence). CDR3 length: 17 residues. CDR3 DNA sequence: TGTGCCAGCAGCTTAGCCCAACCGGGACAGGGGAGAGACATTCAGTACTTC. It translates to CASSLAQPGQGRDIQYF. The whole variable domain, remainder taken from reference TRBV7-9 and TRBJ2-4, is DTGVSQNPRHKITKRGQNVTFRCDPISEHNRLYWYRQTLGQGPEFLTYFQNEAQLEKSRLLSDRFSAERPKGSFSTLEIQRTEQGDSAMYLCASSLAQPGQGRDIQYFGAGTRLSVL.

This clone appeared a single time. The chain links TRBV10-2 to TRBJ1-2, with D possibly matching TRBD1 (5 bases). CDR3 length: 13 residues. V was shortened by 6 bases and J by 5 bases, with 13 bases between the two germline ends. In germline, CDR1 is WSHSY, CDR2 SAAADI. This chain's CDR3 is CASRMVRGYGYTF. Here the CDR3 DNA reads TGCGCCAGCAGGATGGTGCGGGGGTATGGCTACACCTTC.

CDR3 region: CASSPPMNTEAFF. The DNA of the CDR3 is TGTGCCAGCTCACCACCCATGAACACTGAAGCTTTCTTT. The rearrangement uses TRBV18 and TRBJ1-1; D gene unclear. This CDR3 has 13 residues. V was trimmed by 0 bases and J by 0 bases, leaving 2 bases between them. Per the germline V gene, CDR1 is KGHSH and CDR2 is LQKENI.

V is TRBV19 and J is TRBJ2-3; no clear D. The CDR3 sequence is 15 residues long. Germline V gene data show CDR1 as LNHDA and CDR2 as SQIVND (reference sequence). V was cut by 3 bases and J by 6 bases, with 16 bases left in between. The DNA for the CDR3 is TGTGCCAGTAGTATCTTTGGTGCTACTCGGGATACGCAGTATTTT. Translated, it gives CASSIFGATRDTQYF.

V is TRBV20-1 and J is TRBJ2-7; 9 bases are a match to TRBD2. The length of the CDR3 is 14 residues. Germline loops: CDR1 DFQATT, CDR2 SNEGSKA (reference sequence). J lost 1 base, V lost 3 bases, and 4 bases had no gene match. CDR3 sequence reads: CSASPSGMSYEQYF. CDR3 bases: TGCAGTGCTAGTCCTAGCGGGATGTCCTACGAGCAGTACTTC.

The chain has TRBV3-1 (or the pseudogene TRBV3-2) and TRBJ2-1, with 12 bases identical to TRBD2. Germline-derived CDR1 and CDR2 are LGHDT and YNNKEL (reference sequence). J was trimmed by 6 bases and V by 3 bases; bases with no gene match: 3. The CDR3 contains 15 residues. CDR3 nucleotides: TGTGCCAGCAGCCAGACTAGCGGGAGTGGCAATGAGCAGTTCTTC. Its translation is CASSQTSGSGNEQFF.

V and J are TRBV6-2 or TRBV6-3 and TRBJ2-2; 8 bases agree with TRBD2. The CDR3 length is 17 residues. Trimming at V came to 5 bases and at J to 1 base, leaving 9 bases not matched to a gene. CDR1 and CDR2 (germline): MNHEY, SVGEGT. This CDR3 reads CASSPHGGRRNTGELFF. The CDR3 bases are TGTGCCAGCAGTCCCCACGGCGGGAGGAGGAACACCGGGGAGCTGTTTTTT.

The J gene is TRBJ1-1, the V gene TRBV6-6; D is unresolved. Germline values: CDR1 MNHNY, CDR2 SVGAGI (reference sequence). Trimming cost V 0 bases and J 10 bases, with 12 bases left between them. The CDR3 spans 13 residues. The chain's CDR3 is CASSYSRGFLAFF. DNA for the CDR3: TGTGCCAGCAGTTACTCGAGAGGGTTTTTAGCTTTCTTT.

V usage is TRBV27 and J usage is TRBJ2-3; 11 bases map to TRBD2. Germline V gene sequence: CDR1 MNHEY, CDR2 SMNVEV (reference sequence). V dropped 7 bases and J dropped 3; count of bases not matched to a gene: 6. The CDR3 is made up of 15 amino acids. The CDR3 reads CASTLAGGPTDTQYF. CDR3 coding DNA: TGTGCCAGCACCTTAGCGGGAGGGCCAACAGATACGCAGTATTTT.

The V gene is TRBV7-9, the J gene TRBJ2-7, with 10 bases fitting TRBD1. The germline CDR1 and CDR2 sequences are SEHNR and FQNEAQ (reference sequence). The ends lost 5 bases at V and 4 bases at J; junction bases unmatched: 14. This CDR3 region has 17 residues. CDR3 DNA sequence: TGTGCCAGCAGCCCCAGAGCGGGCGGGACAGGGGAGTACGAGCAGTACTTC. It yields the protein CASSPRAGGTGEYEQYF.

A word on this clone: Other DNA sequences within the sample encode an identical CDR3. This rearrangement joins TRBV6-2 or TRBV6-3 to TRBJ1-6; D gene unclear. The CDR3 is 12 residues long. Trimming stripped 4 bases from V and 7 bases from J, with 5 bases between. Germline loops: CDR1 MNHEY, CDR2 SVGEGT. The CDR3 is CASSSLNSPLHF. CDR3 sequence (DNA): TGTGCCAGCAGTTCTCTAAATTCACCCCTCCACTTT.

The chain couples TRBV5-6 to TRBJ2-1; weak D call: TRBD2 (6 bases). This CDR3 contains 17 residues. V was cut by 5 bases and J by 9 bases, with 27 bases left in between. Germline V gene lookup returns CDR1 SGHDT and CDR2 YYEEEE. CDR3 in amino acids: CASRRRLGLSAFFEQFF. CDR3 nucleotide sequence: TGTGCCAGCAGACGTAGATTGGGACTCTCGGCCTTTTTTGAGCAGTTCTTC.

The chain combines TRBV19 with TRBJ1-1, with 8 bases matching TRBD1. The CDR3 runs to 15 residues. Trimming at V came to 5 bases and at J to 0 bases, leaving 5 bases not matched to a gene. Germline CDR1 is LNHDA and CDR2 is SQIVND (reference sequence). CDR3 sequence reads: CASSPGTGLNTEAFF. As DNA, the CDR3 is TGTGCCAGTAGTCCCGGGACAGGCTTGAACACTGAAGCTTTCTTT.

The gene calls are TRBV6-2 or TRBV6-3 and TRBJ2-4, with 8 bases aligning to TRBD1. This CDR3 region has 18 residues. Trimming cost V 2 bases and J 1 base; bases outside gene matches: 10. CDR1 and CDR2 (germline): MNHEY, SVGEGT. The CDR3 here is CASSYAGGNAAAKNIQYF. CDR3 in DNA: TGTGCCAGCAGTTACGCAGGGGGCAATGCTGCGGCCAAAAACATTCAGTACTTC.

The chain carries TRBV6-5 and TRBJ2-1; 9 bases align to TRBD1. CDR3 length: 16 residues. J lost 9 bases, V lost 0 bases, and 9 bases had no gene match. The V gene's germline CDR1 is MNHEY and CDR2 SVGAGI. The DNA for the CDR3 is TGTGCCAGCAGTTACTCGAGGGACAGGGTGACCGCTGAGCAGTTCTTC. This codes for CASSYSRDRVTAEQFF.

This clone was seen just once. This chain joins TRBV19 and TRBJ2-1; maybe TRBD1 (5 bases). There are 13 residues in the CDR3. With 5 bases removed from V and 6 bases from J, the gap between germline ends came to 11 bases. Looked up from germline, CDR1 is LNHDA and CDR2 is SQIVND (reference sequence). The CDR3 DNA reads TGTGCCAGTAGTCTGGACACGGTCAATGAGCAGTTCTTC. It is translated as CASSLDTVNEQFF.

V usage is TRBV18 and J usage is TRBJ2-1; 12 bases are a match to TRBD2. The CDR3 covers 18 residues. The junction had 16 bases not matched to a gene; V was cut back by 3 bases and J by 10 bases. Germline V CDR1 and CDR2: KGHSH, LQKENI. In DNA form, the CDR3 reads TGTGCCAGCTCACCGACTAGCGGGAGTTTCTCGGTACAATCCGAGCAGTTCTTC. Translated, it gives CASSPTSGSFSVQSEQFF.

The CDR3, as DNA: TGTGCCAGCAGCTTGTTCCCGACTAGCGGGTTCACAGATACGCAGTATTTT. Protein: CASSLFPTSGFTDTQYF. This rearrangement joins TRBV5-5 to TRBJ2-3, with 10 positions matching TRBD2. The CDR3 is made up of 17 amino acids. Trimming took 1 base from V and 2 from J; bases not matched to a gene: 7. The V gene's germline CDR1 is SGHKS and CDR2 YYEKEE (reference sequence).

V usage is TRBV12-3 or TRBV12-4 and J usage is TRBJ1-2; 7 positions match TRBD1. CDR3 size: 11 residues. The trim removed 9 bases at V and 3 bases at J, leaving 1 base unmatched. The CDR3 loop is CASGTDYGYTF. DNA of the CDR3: TGTGCCAGTGGGACAGACTATGGCTACACCTTC.

The V call is TRBV28, the J call TRBJ2-7, with a weak D call TRBD1 (5 bases). The germline CDR1 and CDR2 sequences are MDHEN and SYDVKM. The CDR3 contains 15 residues. Deletions cut 2 bases from V and 1 base from J, with 12 bases between. CDR3 protein: CASSLGARGSYEQYF. The CDR3 DNA sequence: TGTGCCAGCAGTTTAGGGGCAAGAGGATCCTACGAGCAGTACTTC.

The rearrangement joins TRBV14 to TRBJ1-1, with D possibly matching TRBD1 (6 bases). The length of the CDR3 is 17 residues. Trimming removed 1 base from V and 2 bases from J, with 17 bases in between. Germline V gives CDR1 SGHDN, CDR2 FVKESK. CDR3 protein: CASSQGGRGRLNTEAFF. The CDR3 DNA follows: TGTGCCAGCAGCCAAGGGGGGCGAGGACGTTTAAACACTGAAGCTTTCTTT.

The rearrangement joins TRBV28 to TRBJ2-4; possibly TRBD2 for D (6 bases). CDR1 and CDR2 from the germline V gene are MDHEN and SYDVKM. V lost 7 bases and J 0 bases, leaving 13 bases between the germline ends. The CDR3 runs 15 residues. Here the CDR3 reads CASTGDALAKNIQYF. CDR3 in DNA: TGTGCCAGCACGGGGGACGCCCTAGCCAAAAACATTCAGTACTTC.

This chain connects TRBV25-1 to TRBJ2-1, with TRBD1 identical over 9 bases. Germline V gene lookup returns CDR1 MGHDK and CDR2 SYGVNS. The V and J ends lost 2 bases and 1 base, in that order; junction bases with no gene match: 3. The CDR3 extends over 16 amino acids. The CDR3 bases are TGTGCCAGCAGTGAAGATGGGACAGGGTCCTACAATGAGCAGTTCTTC. It specifies CASSEDGTGSYNEQFF.

The chain carries TRBV5-4 and TRBJ1-4, with D maybe TRBD1 (5 bases). CDR3 size: 14 residues. In germline, CDR1 is SGHNT, CDR2 YYREEE (reference sequence). Deletions cut 4 bases from V and 1 base from J, with 8 bases between. The DNA of the CDR3 is TGTGCCAGCAGCCCCGGGGGAACTAATGAAAAACTGTTTTTT. It codes for CASSPGGTNEKLFF. The whole variable domain, remainder taken from reference TRBV5-4 and TRBJ1-4, is ETGVTQSPTHLIKTRGQQVTLRCSSQSGHNTVSWYQQALGQGPQFIFQYYREEENGRGNFPPRFSGLQFPNYSSELNVNALELDDSALYLCASSPGGTNEKLFFGSGTQLSVL.

This chain uses TRBV6-4 with TRBJ1-1, with 8 bases matching TRBD1. Germline lookup yields CDR1 MRHNA and CDR2 SNTAGT. V shed 6 bases, J shed 1 base, and the junction held 10 bases outside the gene matches. The CDR3 is 16 amino acids. The CDR3 DNA sequence: TGTGCCAGCAGGGCAGGGGGCACGAGCGGGAACACTGAAGCTTTCTTT. Encoded protein: CASRAGGTSGNTEAFF.

This rearrangement joins TRBV5-1 to TRBJ2-5; the D gene is possibly TRBD2 (7 bases). In germline, CDR1 is SGHRS, CDR2 YFSETQ. V dropped 4 bases and J dropped 1 base, with 17 bases sitting between them. The CDR3 has 16 amino acids. The CDR3 DNA follows: TGCGCCAGCAGCCGCATGGGGGGGGGCCTCCAAGAGACCCAGTACTTC. Amino acid sequence: CASSRMGGGLQETQYF.